The source of this TCR beta chain is a study of T-cell reconstitution after alpha-beta-depleted transplantation in children. From germline, CDR1 is MNHEY and CDR2 SVGAGI. The CDR3 is 16 residues long. V lost 0 bases, J lost 4 bases, and 3 bases stayed unmatched. The TCRbeta library was prepared with unique molecular identifiers. TCRdb ran MiXCR on the PCR reads and lists one entry per CDR3 protein. The sample has approximately 220,000 distinct CDR3 sequences, under 20% seen once; the top ten hold around 45%. Sequenced material: PBMCs, mostly from graft donor cells, taken 360 days after TCRalphabeta/CD19-depleted stem cell transplant. The gene calls are TRBV6-5 and TRBJ2-3; 11 positions agree with TRBD2. This receptor was obtained from a male patient aged 2 to 9 who had a stem cell transplant for acute lymphoblastic leukemia, so the T cells may come from the graft donor. The CDR3 DNA reads TGTGCCAGCAGTTACTCGACTAGCGGGGCTCCAGATACGCAGTATTTT. Its translation: CASSYSTSGAPDTQYF.